This T cell receptor beta chain is drawn from a study of OX40 agonist ivuxolimab in advanced cancers. Study outcomes and limitations: CD8+ T cells averaged more expanded clones than CD4+. Nonresponders, in some cases, also had low normalized T-cell clonal expansion.

The CDR3 runs to 12 residues. CDR1 is SGHRS and CDR2 is YFSETQ in the germline V gene. Trimming took 4 bases from V and 1 from J, leaving 5 bases between them. TCRdb's copy holds only in-frame clones and misses some; the assay was immunoSEQ multiplex PCR. Among roughly 93,000 clones listed, 90% to 95% were seen once. A word on this clone: The target antigen is unknown.

The sequence was collected from an adult with an advanced solid tumor such as melanoma, head and neck, liver or kidney cancer. The rearrangement uses TRBV5-1 and TRBJ2-5; no definite D call. The source material was CD4+ or CD8+ T cells sorted from blood, sampled in a trial of the OX40 agonist ivuxolimab. The CDR3 loop reads CASSRTQETQYF. The CDR3 DNA is TGCGCCAGCAGCCGCACCCAAGAGACCCAGTACTTC. The full variable domain, completed using reference TRBV5-1 and TRBJ2-5, is KAGVTQTPRYLIKTRGQQVTLSCSPISGHRSVSWYQQTPGQGLQFLFEYFSETQRNKGNFPGRFSGRQFSNSRSEMNVSTLELGDSALYLCASSRTQETQYFGPGTRLLVL.